These 23 T cell receptor beta chains were sequenced from one sample in a study of blood T cell repertoires in COVID-19. Clones were read by immunoSEQ multiplex PCR, and TCRdb kept only the in-frame ones, dropping some. The sample gives 120,000 to 150,000 clones, over 75% of which show up once; 3.9% is in the top ten. Specimen: PBMCs or T cells enriched from blood (not recorded which). The receptors shown here come from a man between 45 and 60 years old in a cohort exposed to, infected with or recovered from COVID-19 (not recorded which).

The table lists this clone with a few counts. This chain links TRBV18 with TRBJ1-2; TRBD1 aligns across 7 bases. Germline values: CDR1 KGHSH, CDR2 LQKENI. The CDR3 has 16 amino acids. With V trimmed by 1 base and J by 6 bases, 11 bases remained unmatched. The CDR3, as DNA: TGTGCCAGCTCACCACTCGCTTCCCAGGGGGACAATGGCTACACCTTC. Its protein is CASSPLASQGDNGYTF.

This clone was observed a single time. The rearrangement joins TRBV5-1 to TRBJ2-2; D might be TRBD2 (5 bases). Germline V gives CDR1 SGHRS, CDR2 YFSETQ. Deletions cut 0 bases from V and 5 bases from J, with 11 bases between. This CDR3 comprises 15 residues. CDR3 nucleotide sequence: TGCGCCAGCAGCTTGGATGGAGGCGGGACCGGGGAGCTGTTTTTT. It encodes CASSLDGGGTGELFF.

The chain uses TRBV28 and TRBJ1-4, with D unclear. V gave up 6 bases and J gave up 2 bases, with 10 bases separating them. The CDR3 consists of 14 residues. Per germline, CDR1 MDHEN and CDR2 SYDVKM. CDR3 DNA sequence: TGTGCCAGCAGGGACTCGGGCACTAATGAAAAACTGTTTTTT. Translated, it gives CASRDSGTNEKLFF. The whole variable domain, remainder taken from reference TRBV28 and TRBJ1-4, is DVKVTQSSRYLVKRTGEKVFLECVQDMDHENMFWYRQDPGLGLRLIYFSYDVKMKEKGDIPEGYSVSREKKERFSLILESASTNQTSMYLCASRDSGTNEKLFFGSGTQLSVL.

The chain employs TRBV9 and TRBJ2-7; TRBD1 agrees at 8 bases. V lost 0 bases and J lost 4; bases outside the gene matches: 9. Germline values: CDR1 SGDLS, CDR2 YYNGEE. The CDR3 contains 16 residues. The chain's CDR3 is CASSVGRAGGDYEQYF. CDR3 coding DNA: TGTGCCAGCAGCGTAGGGAGGGCAGGGGGCGATTACGAGCAGTACTTC.

V usage is TRBV9 and J usage is TRBJ2-1, with 8 bases lining up with TRBD2. CDR1 is SGDLS and CDR2 is YYNGEE in the germline V gene. The V and J ends lost 6 bases and 3 bases, in that order; junction bases with no gene match: 14. CDR3 size: 17 residues. The CDR3 DNA sequence: TGTGCCAGCAACCCGTACGGGGGGGCGGGTAGCTACAATGAGCAGTTCTTC. Translating gives CASNPYGGAGSYNEQFF.

The V call is TRBV3-1 (or the pseudogene TRBV3-2), the J call TRBJ2-5; 9 positions match TRBD1. Germline V CDR1 and CDR2: LGHDT, YNNKEL (reference sequence). CDR3 length: 14 residues. The junction had 6 bases not matched to a gene; V was cut back by 0 bases and J by 10 bases. CDR3 amino acids: CASSQDPTGGNQYF. DNA for the CDR3: TGTGCCAGCAGCCAAGATCCCACAGGGGGCAACCAGTACTTC.

This chain connects TRBV29-1 to TRBJ1-5; TRBD1 matches at 8 bases. The CDR3 has 14 residues. The junction had 8 bases not matched to a gene; V was cut back by 4 bases and J by 6 bases. Per the germline V gene, CDR1 is SQVTM and CDR2 is ANQGSEA. The CDR3 bases are TGCAGCGTTGTAGCGGACAGGGTACTTCAGCCCCAGCATTTT. As protein: CSVVADRVLQPQHF.

This chain joins TRBV5-4 and TRBJ2-3; D uncertain. Germline-derived CDR1 and CDR2 are SGHNT and YYREEE (reference sequence). V was cut by 2 bases and J by 9 bases, with 13 bases left in between. The CDR3 loop spans 13 amino acids. The CDR3 DNA sequence: TGTGCCAGCAGCTTTAAATCCCATGAGACGCAGTATTTT. Its translation: CASSFKSHETQYF.

In DNA, the CDR3 is TGTGCCAGTAGTATGGCCCTTCTAGGCGGAGGTCAAGAGACCCAGTACTTC. It yields the protein CASSMALLGGGQETQYF. The V call is TRBV19, the J call TRBJ2-5; possible D gene TRBD2, 5 bases. Germline V gene data show CDR1 as LNHDA and CDR2 as SQIVND (reference sequence). V lost 3 bases to trimming and J lost 2 bases, with 19 bases between them. The CDR3 loop spans 17 amino acids.

This clone was detected a few times. This sequence joins TRBV12-5 and TRBJ2-1; the match to TRBD2 covers 8 bases. CDR1 is LGHNT and CDR2 is FRNRAP in the germline V gene. The CDR3 has 16 amino acids. With 4 bases clipped from V and 0 bases from J, the junction kept 5 bases outside the gene matches. The CDR3 here is CASGSQRESSYNEQFF. In DNA form, the CDR3 reads TGTGCTAGTGGTTCGCAGCGGGAGAGCTCCTACAATGAGCAGTTCTTC.

The chain is built from TRBV27 and TRBJ2-3; D gene unclear. The V end lost 3 bases, the J end lost 6 bases, and 10 bases lay between the germline ends. Germline CDR1 is MNHEY and CDR2 is SMNVEV (reference sequence). The CDR3 loop spans 13 amino acids. In DNA form, the CDR3 reads TGTGCCAGCAGTTTGGTCGGAGCCGATACGCAGTATTTT. Amino acids: CASSLVGADTQYF.

The chain has TRBV19 and TRBJ2-1; 8 bases line up with TRBD2. The ends lost 4 bases at V and 7 bases at J; junction bases unmatched: 9. CDR1 is LNHDA and CDR2 is SQIVND in the germline V gene (reference sequence). The CDR3 sequence is 15 residues long. The CDR3 DNA is TGTGCCAGTAGTAGATGGGGGAGCGGGGGAAATGAGCAGTTCTTC. As protein: CASSRWGSGGNEQFF.

This clone came up many times. This chain uses TRBV5-8 with TRBJ2-1; D might be TRBD2 (5 bases). The CDR3 runs 17 residues. Looked up from germline, CDR1 is SGHTS and CDR2 is YDEGEE. V gave up 4 bases and J gave up 7 bases, with 24 bases separating them. CDR3 region: CASSLGSRFLDLNEQFF. The CDR3 coding sequence is TGTGCCAGCAGCCTTGGGAGCCGCTTCTTGGACCTGAATGAGCAGTTCTTC.

The chain uses TRBV24-1 and TRBJ1-1, with 8 bases matching TRBD1. CDR1 is KGHDR, CDR2 SFDVKD, per germline. With V trimmed by 8 bases and J by 11 bases, 12 bases remained unmatched. The CDR3 loop spans 13 amino acids. In nucleotides, the CDR3 is TGTGCCACCAAGGACAGGGAGGTTTTGTGGGCTTTCTTT. Translation: CATKDREVLWAFF.

The chain joins TRBV30 to TRBJ2-2, with unresolved D. Germline loops: CDR1 GTSNPN, CDR2 SVGIG (reference sequence). Trimming took 2 bases from V and 7 from J, leaving 14 bases between them. This CDR3 has 14 amino acids. The DNA of the CDR3 is TGTGCCTGGAGTCGCGAAATCGATGGCGGGGAGCTGTTTTTT. Its protein product is CAWSREIDGGELFF.

This chain links TRBV27 with TRBJ2-2; maybe TRBD2 (6 bases). V was clipped by 5 bases and J by 5 bases, with 24 bases between them. The CDR3 consists of 18 residues. Germline V gene lookup returns CDR1 MNHEY and CDR2 SMNVEV (reference sequence). CDR3 region: CASSPSPRARGRTGELFF. The CDR3 DNA sequence: TGTGCCAGCAGTCCCAGCCCCCGGGCCCGGGGGAGGACCGGGGAGCTGTTTTTT.

This clone came up a few times. This chain connects TRBV4-1 to TRBJ2-6; tentatively, D is TRBD2 (5 bases). The CDR3 totals 17 residues. V gave up 0 bases and J gave up 2 bases, with 11 bases separating them. Germline loops: CDR1 MGHRA, CDR2 YSYEKL. The CDR3 nucleotides are TGCGCCAGCAGCCAAGATCAGGCGGGCGCTGGGGCCAACGTCCTGACTTTC. This encodes CASSQDQAGAGANVLTF.

A few counts support this clone. The germline gene is not matched at one end of the junction; a read error may be the cause. The rearrangement links TRBV6-1 to TRBJ1-6; TRBD1 might be the D (6 bases). CDR1 is MNHNS, CDR2 SASEGT, per germline. The CDR3 has 16 amino acids. Here the CDR3 DNA reads TGTGCCAGCAGAGAAGGGGGAGCGAGGAATAATTCACCCCTCCACTTT. It is translated as CASREGGARNNSPLHF.

The V gene is TRBV11-1, the J gene TRBJ1-3; 7 positions match TRBD1. Germline CDR1 SGHAT, CDR2 FQDESV (reference sequence). The CDR3 has 15 residues. The V gene end was trimmed by 4 bases and the J gene end by 0 bases; junction bases not matched to a gene: 3. CDR3 DNA sequence: TGTGCCAGCAGCTCGCGGGACAGCTCTGGAAACACCATATATTTT. This codes for CASSSRDSSGNTIYF.

This chain connects TRBV4-3 to TRBJ1-2; a possible D gene is TRBD1 (6 bases). Germline loops: CDR1 LGHNA, CDR2 YSLEER. Trimming shortened V by 1 base and J by 5 bases, and 14 bases separated the two germline ends. This CDR3 comprises 15 residues. The CDR3 coding sequence is TGCGCCAGCAGCCAAGGGACAGCCGATCGGTATGGCTACACCTTC. Its translation is CASSQGTADRYGYTF.

This clone was picked up a small number of times. Other nucleotide sequences in the sample specify the same CDR3. V gene TRBV3-1 (or the pseudogene TRBV3-2) combines with J gene TRBJ1-5, with 8 nucleotides matching TRBD1. The V gene end was trimmed by 4 bases and the J gene end by 6 bases; junction bases not matched to a gene: 2. Germline V CDR1 and CDR2: LGHDT, YNNKEL (reference sequence). This CDR3 has 13 amino acids. Written as DNA, the CDR3 is TGTGCCAGCAGCCCCCAGGGGGCTCAGCCCCAGCATTTT. It codes for CASSPQGAQPQHF.

The chain is built from TRBV4-1 and TRBJ2-3, with 10 nucleotides matching TRBD2. V lost 0 bases to trimming and J lost 0 bases; unmatched junction nucleotides: 0. The CDR3 is made up of 16 amino acids. Germline CDR1 is MGHRA and CDR2 is YSYEKL. The CDR3: CASSQETSGSTDTQYF. As DNA, the CDR3 is TGCGCCAGCAGCCAAGAGACTAGCGGGAGCACAGATACGCAGTATTTT.

The chain carries TRBV30 and TRBJ1-2; D gene unclear. V gave up 0 bases and J gave up 6 bases, with 14 bases separating them. Germline V CDR1 and CDR2: GTSNPN, SVGIG (reference sequence). There are 14 residues in the CDR3. The CDR3 region is CAWSVLEGSHGYTF. Here the CDR3 DNA reads TGTGCCTGGAGTGTTCTGGAGGGATCTCATGGCTACACCTTC.